This is a list of T cell receptor beta chains from one sample in a study of T cell responses to AZD1222 COVID-19 vaccine. This table comes from immunoSEQ multiplex PCR, and its TCRdb copy is limited to in-frame clones, with some not included. The sample lists 75,000 to 100,000 clones, approximately 86% occurring once. The sequencing used peripheral blood, collected on day 0 of AZD1222 vaccination. Every receptor here comes from an adult in good health. The CDR3 runs from the conserved cysteine through the conserved F or W. Each record gives: clone size, V gene, D gene, J gene, CDR3 protein, CDR3 DNA. The D gene is left open where the match is weak. Some rows have no size entry. The others give once, few or many, or a class for an expanded clone.

NA	TRBV30	NA	TRBJ1-2	CACTLRTVRNYGYTF	TGTGCCTGCACACTCCGGACGGTCCGTAACTATGGCTACACCTTC
NA	TRBV19	NA	TRBJ1-5	CASSSPYGGAAQPQHF	TGTGCCAGTAGTTCTCCTTACGGAGGGGCGGCTCAGCCCCAGCATTTT
NA	TRBV2	TRBD1	TRBJ2-3	CASSLGQGWGRTTDTQYF	TGTGCCAGCAGTTTGGGACAGGGCTGGGGCCGGACAACAGATACGCAGTATTTT
NA	TRBV11-3	NA	TRBJ2-2	CASSLGPNTGELFF	TGTGCCAGCAGCTTAGGGCCGAACACCGGGGAGCTGTTTTTT
NA	TRBV30	NA	TRBJ1-3	CAWSLVEGNTIYF	TGTGCCTGGAGTCTGGTAGAGGGGAACACCATATATTTT
NA	TRBV3-1/TRBV3-2	NA	TRBJ1-1	CASSRGRVVGTEAFF	TGTGCCAGCAGCCGGGGCCGGGTCGTGGGCACTGAAGCTTTCTTT
NA	TRBV5-1	NA	TRBJ1-4	CASSARRGEVEKLFF	TGCGCCAGCAGCGCTCGCAGGGGCGAGGTTGAAAAACTGTTTTTT
NA	TRBV7-9	NA	TRBJ1-6	CASSLGVAPLHF	TGTGCCAGCAGCTTAGGTGTGGCACCCCTCCACTTT
NA	TRBV4-1	NA	TRBJ2-5	CASSQDDREQETQYF	TGCGCCAGCAGCCAAGACGATCGTGAACAAGAGACCCAGTACTTC
NA	TRBV7-9	TRBD1	TRBJ1-1	CASSSRAGGFSDTEAFF	TGTGCCAGCAGCTCCCGGGCAGGGGGTTTTTCGGACACTGAAGCTTTCTTT
once	TRBV10-3	NA	TRBJ1-2	CAISVGAGLDYGYTF	TGTGCCATCAGTGTAGGGGCAGGGCTAGACTATGGCTACACCTTC
NA	TRBV7-3	NA	TRBJ2-7	CASSLTPRGEQYF	TGTGCCAGCAGCTTAACCCCCCGGGGCGAGCAGTACTTC
few	TRBV14	TRBD1	TRBJ1-4	CASSQDRVKLFF	TGTGCCAGCAGCCAGGACAGGGTCAAACTGTTTTTT
NA	TRBV7-9	TRBD2	TRBJ2-5	CASSLGAAGVETQYF	TGTGCCAGCAGCTTAGGAGCAGCGGGAGTAGAGACCCAGTACTTC
NA	TRBV6-5	NA	TRBJ2-7	CASSAGSGLSYEQYF	TGTGCCAGCAGCGCCGGGAGCGGCCTCTCCTACGAGCAGTACTTC
NA	TRBV10-1	NA	TRBJ2-7	CASSPRSSYEQYF	TGCGCCAGCAGCCCCAGAAGTTCCTACGAGCAGTACTTC
NA	TRBV7-3	TRBD1	TRBJ2-1	CASSPRPGTGDNEQFF	TGTGCCAGCAGCCCCCGTCCCGGGACAGGGGACAATGAGCAGTTCTTC
NA	TRBV14	NA	TRBJ1-6	CASSQNPFTLHF	TGTGCCAGCAGCCAGAATCCATTCACCCTCCACTTT
NA	TRBV4-2	TRBD2	TRBJ2-3	CASSQVAGLAARYAVF	TGTGCCAGCAGCCAAGTCGCGGGACTAGCGGCAAGATACGCAGTATTT
NA	TRBV30	NA	TRBJ1-6	CAWSQKPFYNSPLHF	TGTGCCTGGAGTCAGAAGCCTTTCTATAATTCACCCCTCCACTTT
NA	TRBV6-5	TRBD1	TRBJ1-1	CASSNGQDRATEAFF	TGTGCCAGCAGTAACGGACAGGACCGGGCCACTGAAGCTTTCTTT
NA	TRBV7-2	TRBD2	TRBJ2-2	CASSRRGGSNTGELFF	TGTGCCAGCAGCCGGCGCGGGGGATCAAACACCGGGGAGCTGTTTTTT
NA	TRBV5-1	TRBD1	TRBJ1-1	CASSLRSPGQGLNTEAFF	TGCGCCAGCAGCTTGAGAAGTCCGGGACAGGGATTGAACACTGAAGCTTTCTTT
NA	TRBV29-1	NA	TRBJ1-2	CSVEKGQGIGYTF	TGCAGCGTTGAAAAAGGGCAGGGAATCGGCTACACCTTC
NA	TRBV10-2	TRBD1	TRBJ1-6	CASRGPGQMNSPLHF	TGCGCCAGCAGGGGGCCGGGACAGATGAATTCACCCCTCCACTTT
NA	TRBV19	NA	TRBJ1-5	CASSLQGTSGQPQHF	TGTGCCAGTAGTCTTCAGGGGACGTCGGGGCAGCCCCAGCATTTT
NA	TRBV5-4	NA	TRBJ2-1	CASSKEGSYNEQFF	TGTGCCAGCAGCAAGGAGGGTTCCTACAATGAGCAGTTCTTC
NA	TRBV6-5	NA	TRBJ2-3	CASSSSTDTQYF	TGTGCCAGCAGTTCTAGCACAGATACGCAGTATTTT
NA	TRBV24-1	NA	TRBJ1-2	CATSDLDSLYGYTF	TGTGCCACCAGTGATTTGGACTCCCTCTATGGCTACACCTTC
NA	TRBV4-2	NA	TRBJ2-1	CASSQEPNLFF	TGTGCCAGCAGCCAAGAACCCAATCTGTTCTTC
NA	TRBV9	TRBD2	TRBJ2-1	CACSVGAGAENEQFF	TGTGCCTGCAGCGTAGGAGCGGGGGCAGAAAATGAGCAGTTCTTC
NA	TRBV6-1	NA	TRBJ2-3	CASSEWRETGRDTQYF	TGTGCCAGCAGTGAATGGCGGGAAACAGGTAGAGATACGCAGTATTTT
NA	TRBV30	TRBD1	TRBJ1-2	CAWSATGTGVSYGYTF	TGTGCCTGGAGTGCAACCGGGACAGGGGTGAGCTATGGCTACACCTTC
NA	TRBV10-3	NA	TRBJ2-7	CAIREDTSYEQYF	TGTGCCATCAGAGAAGACACTTCCTACGAGCAGTACTTC
NA	TRBV5-8	NA	TRBJ1-3	CASRRGGSGNTIYF	TGTGCCAGCAGACGAGGGGGGTCTGGAAACACCATATATTTT
NA	TRBV19	NA	TRBJ1-4	CASSSSPAATNEKLFF	TGTGCCAGTAGTAGCTCGCCCGCCGCAACTAATGAAAAACTGTTTTTT
NA	TRBV10-3	NA	TRBJ1-1	CAIQYHPMNTEAFF	TGTGCCATCCAATATCACCCCATGAACACTGAAGCTTTCTTT
NA	TRBV12-3/TRBV12-4	NA	TRBJ2-7	CASTRDEAYEQYF	TGTGCCAGCACTAGGGACGAAGCCTACGAGCAGTACTTC
NA	TRBV5-1	NA	TRBJ2-5	CASRGSGQETQYF	TGCGCCAGCAGGGGTTCAGGGCAAGAGACCCAGTACTTC
NA	TRBV4-1	NA	TRBJ2-7	CASSQESQATTYEQYF	TGCGCCAGCAGCCAAGAGTCCCAGGCGACCACCTACGAGCAGTACTTC
NA	TRBV30	TRBD1	TRBJ2-1	CAWSEQGNEQFF	TGTGCCTGGAGTGAACAGGGGAATGAGCAGTTCTTC
few	TRBV9	NA	TRBJ2-2	CASSRDVQTGELFF	TGTGCCAGCAGCCGAGACGTCCAGACCGGGGAGCTGTTTTTT
NA	TRBV7-9	NA	TRBJ2-3	CASSPTPGSADTQYF	TGTGCCAGCAGCCCCACCCCCGGGAGCGCAGATACGCAGTATTTT
NA	TRBV27	NA	TRBJ2-2	CASSLDRPNTGELFF	TGTGCCAGCAGCCTAGACAGACCGAACACCGGGGAGCTGTTTTTT
NA	TRBV9	TRBD2	TRBJ2-3	CASSVVAGGPDTQYF	TGTGCCAGCAGCGTAGTTGCGGGGGGCCCAGATACGCAGTATTTT
NA	TRBV27	TRBD1	TRBJ2-3	CASSLHPGQRVTDTQYF	TGTGCCAGCAGCCTCCACCCGGGACAGAGGGTCACAGATACGCAGTATTTT
NA	TRBV6-1	TRBD1	TRBJ1-5	CASSEAQGVGQPQHF	TGTGCCAGCAGTGAAGCGCAGGGGGTCGGTCAGCCCCAGCATTTT
NA	TRBV14	TRBD1	TRBJ2-6	CASSQVLRTGGVAGANVLTF	TGTGCCAGCAGCCAAGTATTGCGGACAGGGGGCGTTGCAGGGGCCAACGTCCTGACTTTC
NA	TRBV12-3/TRBV12-4	NA	TRBJ2-7	CASSMDSYEQYF	TGTGCCAGCAGTATGGACTCCTACGAGCAGTACTTC
NA	TRBV19	TRBD2	TRBJ2-1	CATGGYDEPYNEQFF	TGTGCCACCGGGGGGTATGACGAGCCCTACAATGAGCAGTTCTTC
once	TRBV29-1	NA	TRBJ1-4	CSVSAGWGNEKLFF	TGCAGCGTTTCCGCAGGGTGGGGAAATGAAAAACTGTTTTTT
NA	TRBV4-3	NA	TRBJ2-7	CASSQAFGSSSYEQYF	TGCGCCAGCAGCCAGGCATTCGGGTCGAGCTCCTACGAGCAGTACTTC
NA	TRBV9	NA	TRBJ2-7	CASSVAGAGDEQYF	TGTGCCAGCAGCGTAGCAGGGGCTGGGGACGAGCAGTACTTC
NA	TRBV27	TRBD2	TRBJ2-7	CAKRLIASGHNSYEQYF	TGTGCCAAACGGCTGATTGCTAGCGGTCACAACTCCTACGAGCAGTACTTC
NA	TRBV27	NA	TRBJ2-1	CASSLRVAVNNEQFF	TGTGCCAGCAGTTTAAGGGTAGCGGTAAACAATGAGCAGTTCTTC